The 3 T cell receptor beta chains given below trace back to one sample, sequenced in a study of blood T cell repertoires in COVID-19 (TCRdb year 2020). Library method: the immunoSEQ multiplex PCR assay. The table comes from immuneACCESS by way of TCRdb, which keeps in-frame sequences with V and J called. Part of the clones is missing from these tables; in studies checked, under half for an unresolved V gene and the rest for unknown reasons. This sample has over 250,000 clones in its table, and 70% to 80% of those were observed once. The ten largest clones represent 2.5% to 4% of the sample. Input material: peripheral blood. The receptors shown here come from a woman over 75 with acute or convalescent COVID-19.

This chain links TRBV5-1 with TRBJ1-2, with 7 bases aligning to TRBD1. Germline assignment: CDR1 SGHRS and CDR2 YFSETQ. V was pared by 0 bases and J by 7 bases, with 3 bases of the junction left unmatched. The CDR3 extends over 13 amino acids. CDR3: CASSLGQGVGYTF. As DNA, the CDR3 is TGCGCCAGCAGCTTGGGGCAGGGGGTTGGCTACACCTTC.

This clone was found once. The V gene is TRBV9, the J gene TRBJ2-1, with 8 bases that match TRBD2. CDR1 is SGDLS, CDR2 YYNGEE, per germline. J lost 8 bases, V lost 0 bases, and 7 bases had no gene match. CDR3 size: 15 residues. CDR3 sequence (DNA): TGTGCCAGCAGCGTAGGGCGGGGGGCCGGCTATGAGCAGTTCTTC. It yields the protein CASSVGRGAGYEQFF.

This chain connects TRBV6-1 to TRBJ1-1, with D perhaps matching TRBD1 (6 bases). CDR1 is MNHNS, CDR2 SASEGT, per germline. The CDR3 is 16 residues long. V shed 2 bases and J shed 4 bases, with 17 bases lying between them. The CDR3 is CASSEQGPRPSTEAFF. For the CDR3, the DNA is TGTGCCAGCAGTGAACAGGGGCCCCGACCCAGCACTGAAGCTTTCTTT.